This T cell receptor beta chain emerged from a study of shared clonotypes between healthy human individuals. Study-wide points: It was the non-shared clonotypes that had lower generation probabilities than clonotypes shared by all four donors.

This CDR3 spans 17 amino acids. V was cut by 0 bases and J by 2 bases, with 14 bases left in between. Germline assignment: CDR1 ENHRY and CDR2 SYGVKD. Method: immunoSEQ multiplex PCR; TCRdb's copy keeps in-frame clones and lacks some. The sample consists of about 2.3 million clones, about nine tenths of them appearing once. As concerns this clone: No antigen is known for it.

The receptor's source is a young man in good health. Some clones in this sample may be carry-over from other donors' samples. Sequenced sample: naive CD4+ T cells from PBMCs. Subset specified: CD45RA+ positively selected. The J gene is TRBJ1-5, the V gene TRBV10-3; possible D gene TRBD1, 6 bases. The chain's CDR3 is CAISESRGRDGNQPQHF. The CDR3 DNA reads as TGTGCCATCAGTGAGTCCCGGGGGCGCGACGGCAATCAGCCCCAGCATTTT.